What follows are 20 T cell receptor beta chains derived from one specimen sequenced in a study of cytomegalovirus exposure and HLA in healthy donors. The PCR employed 60 Vbeta primers together with 13 Jbeta primers. Profiled with immunoSEQ multiplex PCR; TCRdb holds only in-frame clones, not every one. The sample records about 190,000 clones, about four fifths being singletons. The specimen sequenced was PBMCs. These receptors were collected from a woman between 25 and 40 years old in good health and CMV-seropositive.

V is TRBV15 and J is TRBJ2-3, with TRBD1 as a possible D gene (6 bases). This CDR3 comprises 13 residues. V was shortened by 8 bases and J by 2 bases, with 11 bases between the two germline ends. Per germline, CDR1 LNHNV and CDR2 YYDKDF (reference sequence). CDR3 DNA sequence: TGTGCCACCCGGGACACAAACACAGATACGCAGTATTTT. Translated, it gives CATRDTNTDTQYF.

The V and J genes are TRBV9 and TRBJ2-3, with 9 bases identical to TRBD1. The junction had 7 bases not matched to a gene; V was cut back by 4 bases and J by 4 bases. Germline assignment: CDR1 SGDLS and CDR2 YYNGEE. The CDR3 runs 15 residues. The CDR3 DNA is TGTGCCAGCAGCCCTTACCGGGACAGGGCAGATACGCAGTATTTT. Translating gives CASSPYRDRADTQYF.

The genes are TRBV19 and TRBJ2-1; D unresolved. Germline values: CDR1 LNHDA, CDR2 SQIVND (reference sequence). V gave up 0 bases and J gave up 6 bases, with 12 bases separating them. CDR3 size: 15 residues. The CDR3: CASSIDSFVGNEQFF. CDR3 coding DNA: TGTGCCAGTAGTATAGACTCATTTGTCGGCAATGAGCAGTTCTTC.

The chain has TRBV28 and TRBJ1-6, with 10 bases aligning to TRBD1. V was clipped by 8 bases and J by 8 bases; unmatched bases: 3. Germline V CDR1 and CDR2: MDHEN, SYDVKM. The CDR3 contains 13 residues. In DNA form, the CDR3 reads TGTGCCAGCGGGGACAGGGGATATTCACCCCTCCACTTT. Translated, it gives CASGDRGYSPLHF.

The V and J genes are TRBV27 and TRBJ1-2; 8 bases are shared with TRBD1. The CDR3 extends over 16 amino acids. Germline CDR1 is MNHEY and CDR2 is SMNVEV (reference sequence). The V segment lost 5 bases and the J segment 8 bases; nucleotides outside the gene matches: 16. For the CDR3, the DNA is TGTGCCAGCAGTAGGGGTTCAGGGGGCGCAGGGGGGGGCTACACCTTC. This gives the protein CASSRGSGGAGGGYTF.

The chain couples TRBV5-6 to TRBJ1-1, with D perhaps matching TRBD1 (5 bases). Trimming took off 3 bases at V and 2 bases at J, with 8 bases between the two ends. Per the germline V gene, CDR1 is SGHDT and CDR2 is YYEEEE. This CDR3 contains 13 residues. CDR3 protein: CASSSGTNTEAFF. The CDR3 DNA reads as TGTGCCAGCAGCTCCGGGACTAACACTGAAGCTTTCTTT.

CDR3 in amino acids: CASRLAGGRSEQFF. The CDR3 DNA reads TGCGCCAGCAGGCTAGCGGGGGGGCGGAGTGAGCAGTTCTTC. This chain links TRBV5-1 with TRBJ2-1; TRBD2 aligns across 12 bases. Losses at the gene ends were 5 bases for V and 9 bases for J; bases not matched to a gene: 6. From germline, CDR1 is SGHRS and CDR2 YFSETQ. The CDR3 spans 14 residues.

The V and J genes are TRBV29-1 and TRBJ2-1; 11 bases agree with TRBD2. CDR1 is SQVTM and CDR2 is ANQGSEA in the germline V gene. V was clipped by 7 bases and J by 15 bases; unmatched bases: 11. The CDR3 extends over 12 amino acids. CDR3 region: CSGLAGLVDRFF. DNA of the CDR3: TGCAGCGGACTAGCGGGGTTGGTTGATCGGTTCTTC.

J is TRBJ2-3 and V is TRBV6-1; D perhaps matches TRBD1 (5 bases). Germline lookup yields CDR1 MNHNS and CDR2 SASEGT. The CDR3 covers 14 residues. Trimming removed 11 bases at V and 1 base at J, with 16 bases between. CDR3 nucleotides: TGTGCCGAGTCCGCTGGGGCAGGCACAGATACGCAGTATTTT. It codes for CAESAGAGTDTQYF.

The chain recombines TRBV6-1 with TRBJ2-7; weak D call: TRBD2 (6 bases). From germline, CDR1 is MNHNS and CDR2 SASEGT. The CDR3 length is 14 residues. With 5 bases removed from V and 2 bases from J, the gap between germline ends came to 13 bases. This CDR3 reads CASSLRDRAYEQYF. DNA for the CDR3: TGTGCCAGCAGTTTGCGGGACCGAGCCTACGAGCAGTACTTC.

This clone was picked up one time. V is TRBV11-3 and J is TRBJ2-7; 8 bases align to TRBD1. The germline V gene encodes CDR1 SGHNT and CDR2 YENEEA. V lost 3 bases and J lost 5; bases outside the gene matches: 3. The CDR3 has 13 amino acids. Here the CDR3 DNA reads TGTGCCAGCAGCTTGACAGGGGTTAACGAGCAGTACTTC. It specifies CASSLTGVNEQYF.

CDR3 residues: CASSELQGTMNTEAFF. The CDR3 DNA reads as TGTGCCAGTAGTGAGCTACAGGGCACAATGAACACTGAAGCTTTCTTT. The rearrangement links TRBV19 to TRBJ1-1, with D possibly matching TRBD1 (6 bases). V dropped 5 bases and J dropped 0 bases, with 16 bases sitting between them. CDR1 and CDR2 (germline): LNHDA, SQIVND (reference sequence). This CDR3 has 16 residues.

The chain is built from TRBV6-6 and TRBJ2-1; D perhaps matches TRBD2 (5 bases). The CDR3 has 13 amino acids. Trimming stripped 6 bases from V and 5 bases from J, with 11 bases between. Germline V gives CDR1 MNHNY, CDR2 SVGAGI (reference sequence). CDR3 DNA sequence: TGTGCCAGCAGGAATAGCGATAACAATGAGCAGTTCTTC. Translating gives CASRNSDNNEQFF.

The chain uses TRBV5-1 and TRBJ2-7, with 9 bases identical to TRBD1. The CDR3 contains 15 residues. CDR1 and CDR2 from the germline V gene are SGHRS and YFSETQ. Trimming removed 3 bases from V and 4 bases from J; junction bases left unmatched: 8. The chain's CDR3 is CASSSTGQGFYEQYF. As DNA, the CDR3 is TGCGCCAGCAGCTCCACGGGACAGGGATTTTACGAGCAGTACTTC.

This clone was observed once. This chain joins TRBV7-9 and TRBJ1-5; 12 bases agree with TRBD1. CDR1 is SEHNR, CDR2 FQNEAQ, per germline (reference sequence). After removal of 5 bases from V and 6 bases from J, the junction contained 17 bases not matched to a gene. This CDR3 has 19 amino acids. The CDR3 loop is CASSGGTGQGAEGGQPQHF. CDR3 in DNA: TGTGCCAGCAGCGGAGGCACGGGACAGGGGGCCGAGGGCGGTCAGCCCCAGCATTTT.

The chain employs TRBV9 and TRBJ2-3, with D perhaps matching TRBD2 (6 bases). The CDR3 extends over 15 amino acids. CDR1 and CDR2 (germline): SGDLS, YYNGEE. Between the trimmed V and J ends, which lost 4 bases and 2 bases, there was a span of 14 bases. The CDR3 nucleotides read TGTGCCAGCAGCCCTAAGGCGGGGATCACAGATACGCAGTATTTT. Translation: CASSPKAGITDTQYF. The variable domain in full, completed from reference TRBV9 and TRBJ2-3, reads DSGVTQTPKHLITATGQRVTLRCSPRSGDLSVYWYQQSLDQGLQFLIQYYNGEERAKGNILERFSAQQFPDLHSELNLSSLELGDSALYFCASSPKAGITDTQYFGPGTRLTVL.

The chain is built from TRBV27 and TRBJ2-1; D unresolved. CDR1 MNHEY and CDR2 SMNVEV come from the germline V gene (reference sequence). There are 14 residues in the CDR3. The V end lost 7 bases, the J end lost 0 bases, and 10 bases lay between the germline ends. The CDR3 DNA reads TGTGCCAGCACCAACACATTCTCCTACAATGAGCAGTTCTTC. Translating it yields CASTNTFSYNEQFF.

This clone is a singleton in its sample. This chain joins TRBV11-3 and TRBJ2-1; 10 bases are a match to TRBD2. The CDR3 spans 16 residues. Germline CDR1 SGHNT, CDR2 YENEEA. J lost 7 bases, V lost 5 bases, and 11 bases had no gene match. Written as DNA, the CDR3 is TGTGCCAGCAGCCGACATCGAGCGGGAGGGAAGAATGAGCAGTTCTTC. Translation gives CASSRHRAGGKNEQFF.

The chain employs TRBV6-5 and TRBJ2-3; no firm D call. The CDR3 sequence is 13 residues long. V lost 6 bases to trimming and J lost 2 bases, with 9 bases between them. Germline values: CDR1 MNHEY, CDR2 SVGAGI. The CDR3 region is CASRPKLTDTQYF. CDR3 coding DNA: TGTGCCAGCAGACCCAAGCTCACAGATACGCAGTATTTT.

The chain employs TRBV6-5 and TRBJ1-1; 7 nucleotides line up with TRBD1. In germline, CDR1 is MNHEY, CDR2 SVGAGI. J lost 5 bases, V lost 5 bases, and 8 bases had no gene match. The CDR3 is made up of 14 amino acids. This chain's CDR3 is CASSPQGGRTEAFF. The DNA of the CDR3 is TGTGCCAGCAGTCCCCAGGGGGGAAGGACTGAAGCTTTCTTT.